The 5 T cell receptor beta chains presented below share a single source sample, sequenced in a study of cytomegalovirus exposure and HLA in healthy donors. The repertoire was sequenced with immunoSEQ multiplex PCR; TCRdb's copy has only in-frame clones and lacks some. The data hold over 100,000 clones, with about 90% observed a single time. What was sequenced was PBMCs. The receptors shown here come from a man aged 25 to 45 in good health and CMV-seronegative.

V usage is TRBV2 and J usage is TRBJ1-4, with a possible D match to TRBD1 (5 bases). Germline V CDR1 and CDR2: SNHLY, FYNNEI. This CDR3 spans 14 amino acids. Trimming stripped 6 bases from V and 8 bases from J, with 16 bases between. The CDR3, as DNA: TGTGCCAGCAGGGCGGGACTCCGGTACGAAAAACTGTTTTTT. This sequence encodes CASRAGLRYEKLFF.

The chain carries TRBV9 and TRBJ2-2; 7 bases agree with TRBD1. The CDR3 contains 13 residues. The J segment lost 5 bases and the V segment lost 6 bases, leaving 4 bases of the junction unmatched. Germline loops: CDR1 SGDLS, CDR2 YYNGEE. As DNA, the CDR3 is TGTGCCAGCACCCGACAGGGTACCGGGGAGCTGTTTTTT. It encodes CASTRQGTGELFF.

The chain employs TRBV6-1 and TRBJ2-1; TRBD1 aligns across 7 bases. CDR3 length: 13 amino acids. Germline CDR1 is MNHNS and CDR2 is SASEGT. The V segment lost 8 bases and the J segment 5 bases; nucleotides outside the gene matches: 6. The CDR3 loop reads CASRKGQNNEQFF. The CDR3 region has the DNA TGTGCCAGCCGGAAGGGACAGAACAATGAGCAGTTCTTC.

V gene TRBV28 combines with J gene TRBJ2-3; 8 bases fit TRBD2. The ends lost 6 bases at V and 10 bases at J; junction bases unmatched: 12. CDR3 length: 14 amino acids. Germline CDR1 is MDHEN and CDR2 is SYDVKM. CDR3 bases: TGTGCCAGCAGCCGGACTAGCCCTCCCCACGCGCAGTATTTT. It is translated as CASSRTSPPHAQYF.

V gene TRBV6-1 combines with J gene TRBJ1-2; a possible D gene is TRBD1 (6 bases). V was shortened by 4 bases and J by 4 bases, with 16 bases between the two germline ends. CDR1 is MNHNS and CDR2 is SASEGT in the germline V gene. The CDR3 consists of 15 residues. The CDR3 nucleotides read TGTGCCAGCAGTGCACCGGGAGGGGGAACCTATGGCTACACCTTC. This codes for CASSAPGGGTYGYTF.